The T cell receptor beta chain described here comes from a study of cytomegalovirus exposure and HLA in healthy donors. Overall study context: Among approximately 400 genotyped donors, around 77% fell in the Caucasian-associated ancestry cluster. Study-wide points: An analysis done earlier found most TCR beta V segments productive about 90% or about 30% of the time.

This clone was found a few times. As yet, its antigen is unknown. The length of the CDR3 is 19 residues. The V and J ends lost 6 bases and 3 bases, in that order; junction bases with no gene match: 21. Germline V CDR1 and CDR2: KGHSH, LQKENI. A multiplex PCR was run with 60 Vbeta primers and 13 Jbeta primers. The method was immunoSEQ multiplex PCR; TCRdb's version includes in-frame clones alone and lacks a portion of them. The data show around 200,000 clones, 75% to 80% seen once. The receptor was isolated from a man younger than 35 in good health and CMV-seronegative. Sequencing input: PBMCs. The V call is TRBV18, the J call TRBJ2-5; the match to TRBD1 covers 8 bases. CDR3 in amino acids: CASSLLQGGGTLGKETQYF. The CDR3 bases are TGTGCCAGCTCCCTGTTACAGGGGGGAGGAACCCTGGGGAAAGAGACCCAGTACTTC.